This T cell receptor beta chain was captured by sequencing in a study of T cell responses to AZD1222 COVID-19 vaccine. Regarding the study as a whole: Reportedly, nearly half the spike-specific TCRs target unmutated variant regions. The sample set comprised mostly white British donors with more females, and clonal diversity was possibly underestimated. Just a handful of AZD1222 recipients were seropositive at baseline.

This table comes from immunoSEQ multiplex PCR, and its TCRdb copy is limited to in-frame clones, with some not included. The profile shows about 150,000 clones, 80% to 90% of them singletons. The CDR3 loop spans 14 amino acids. V lost 4 bases and J lost 5, with 13 bases in between. Germline V gene lookup returns CDR1 SGHRS and CDR2 YFSETQ. This clone was counted a single time. No antigen is known for it. The clonotype originates from an adult in good health. Sequencing was performed on peripheral blood, taken on day 0 of MenACWY control vaccination. The V gene is TRBV5-1, the J gene TRBJ2-1; D is unclear. The CDR3 reads CASSPPGTHNEQFF. CDR3 coding DNA: TGCGCCAGCAGCCCCCCAGGAACACACAATGAGCAGTTCTTC.